The 32 T cell receptor beta chains presented below share a single source sample, sequenced in a study of immune heterogeneity within non-small cell lung tumors. The authors amplified TCR beta CDR3 by multiplex PCR with 32 V and 13 J primers. Via MiXCR, TCRdb re-called the multiplex PCR reads, giving one row per CDR3 protein. The sample holds approximately 15,000 distinct CDR3 sequences, less than 35% seen once. The template consisted of bulk tumor genomic DNA, with around 600 ng used per sample. Multiple widely separated biopsies were taken from each primary tumor at surgery. Before undergoing curative surgery, patients had newly diagnosed non-small cell lung cancer that was untreated. Source material: lung tumor tissue. The receptor source for this set is a man aged 35-49 years with non-small cell lung cancer.

This clonotype was detected many times. The chain has TRBV24-1 and TRBJ1-5; 7 nucleotides match TRBD1. This CDR3 is built from 15 residues. Looked up from germline, CDR1 is KGHDR and CDR2 is SFDVKD. Losses at the gene ends were 4 bases for V and 0 bases for J; bases not matched to a gene: 2. CDR3: CATSENRGSNQPQHF. CDR3 DNA: TGTGCCACCAGTGAAAACAGGGGTAGCAATCAGCCCCAGCATTTT.

By share of the sample, this clonotype is medium-sized. This chain links TRBV19 with TRBJ2-1, with D uncertain. The V end was cut by 3 bases, the J end by 7 bases, with 13 bases between. The CDR3 contains 14 residues. Germline CDR1 is LNHDA and CDR2 is SQIVND (reference sequence). The CDR3 DNA reads TGTGCCAGTAGTATGTTGTCGGTTATAAATGAGCAGTTCTTC. Translation: CASSMLSVINEQFF. The variable domain in full, completed from reference TRBV19 and TRBJ2-1, reads DGGITQSPKYLFRKEGQNVTLSCEQNLNHDAMYWYRQDPGQGLRLIYYSQIVNDFQKGDIAEGYSVSREKKESFPLTVTSAQKNPTAFYLCASSMLSVINEQFFGPGTRLTVL.

This clonotype was picked up many times. The chain is built from TRBV6-1 and TRBJ2-6; 8 bases map to TRBD2. CDR3 length: 20 amino acids. Germline V gives CDR1 MNHNS, CDR2 SASEGT. The junction had 20 bases not matched to a gene; V was cut back by 9 bases and J by 1 base. The CDR3 nucleotides read TGTGCCAGTTCCCCCCGGGAGCTTGCTAGCGGGTTTTCTGGGGCCAACGTCCTGACTTTC. Protein: CASSPRELASGFSGANVLTF.

Of note for this clonotype: One end of the junction varies from germline; a read error may be responsible. The V call is TRBV6-4, the J call TRBJ1-4; D is possibly TRBD1 (5 bases). The CDR3 extends over 16 amino acids. Germline CDR1 reads MRHNA; CDR2 reads SNTAGT. The CDR3 coding sequence is TGTGCCAGCCGTGCCCGGGCGTGGGGGGTAGGTGAAAAACTGCTTTTT. Its protein is CASRARAWGVGEKLLF.

The gene calls are TRBV20-1 and TRBJ2-3; the D is unclear. The CDR3 consists of 10 residues. Trimming pared 4 bases from V and 2 bases from J, leaving 1 base between. Germline assignment: CDR1 DFQATT and CDR2 SNEGSKA (reference sequence). CDR3 coding DNA: TGCAGTGCTAACACAGATACGCAGTATTTT. Translating it yields CSANTDTQYF.

This clonotype ranks as medium-sized. This chain connects TRBV27 to TRBJ2-7; TRBD2 matches 10 bases. Germline V gene data show CDR1 as MNHEY and CDR2 as SMNVEV (reference sequence). V lost 6 bases, J lost 7 bases, and 9 bases stayed unmatched. The CDR3 has 14 amino acids. Here the CDR3 reads CASSPSGSSREQYF. In DNA form, the CDR3 reads TGTGCCAGCAGCCCTAGCGGGAGCTCTCGTGAGCAGTACTTC.

This clonotype was recorded many times. This chain uses TRBV7-2 with TRBJ1-5; 7 bases map to TRBD1. CDR3 length: 15 amino acids. Germline CDR1 reads SGHTA; CDR2 reads FQGNSA. V lost 1 base, J lost 6 bases, and 6 bases stayed unmatched. CDR3 coding DNA: TGTGCCAGCAGCTTAGTAGGGGGCGCAGGTCAGCCCCAGCATTTT. Its protein is CASSLVGGAGQPQHF.

This clonotype has just one count. The genes are TRBV12-3 or TRBV12-4 and TRBJ1-2; 7 bases map to TRBD1. The CDR3 covers 13 residues. The junction had 10 bases not matched to a gene; V was cut back by 10 bases and J by 5 bases. The CDR3 DNA follows: TGTGCCATCATCCTACAGGGGCTTTATGGCTACACCTTC. Residues: CAIILQGLYGYTF.

The sample holds many counts of this clonotype. The CDR3 spells CASSLGNLRDTQYF. In DNA, the CDR3 is TGCGCCAGCAGCTTAGGGAATCTGCGAGATACGCAGTATTTT. The V gene is TRBV5-1, the J gene TRBJ2-3, with D unclear. CDR3 size: 14 residues. Trimming left V 2 bases short and J 5 bases short, with 12 bases between. Looked up from germline, CDR1 is SGHRS and CDR2 is YFSETQ.

Many counts were recorded for this clonotype. The rearrangement links TRBV10-2 to TRBJ1-1; 9 bases line up with TRBD1. The V gene's germline CDR1 is WSHSY and CDR2 SAAADI. The CDR3 sequence is 14 residues long. V trimming: 6 bases; J trimming: 2 bases; junction bases outside the gene matches: 4. The CDR3: CASRGQGQNTEAFF. In DNA, the CDR3 is TGCGCCAGCAGAGGACAGGGGCAAAACACTGAAGCTTTCTTT.

This clonotype was detected only a few times. The chain links TRBV5-6 to TRBJ1-4, with D perhaps TRBD1 (5 bases). Germline-derived CDR1 and CDR2 are SGHDT and YYEEEE. The length of the CDR3 is 15 residues. Trimming took 5 bases from V and 5 from J, leaving 16 bases between them. In DNA, the CDR3 is TGTGCCAGCAGGCTTACAGGCTCGCGGAATGAAAAACTGTTTTTT. Amino acids: CASRLTGSRNEKLFF.

Notes on this clonotype: A single base separates this from a much larger clone, so it may be a read error. This sequence joins TRBV4-2 and TRBJ2-7; D might be TRBD1 (5 bases). This CDR3 region has 14 residues. V dropped 1 base and J dropped 10 bases, with 17 bases sitting between them. The V gene's germline CDR1 is LGHNA and CDR2 YNFKEQ. CDR3 DNA: TGTGCCAGCAGCCAAGGTAGCAGGGCGAGCGACCAGTACTTC. Amino acid sequence: CASSQGSRASDQYF.

This clonotype has just a few counts. This CDR3 reads CASSEEGAVLAKNIQYF. CDR3 DNA: TGTGCCAGCAGTGAAGAAGGCGCGGTTCTAGCCAAAAACATTCAGTACTTC. This chain uses TRBV2 with TRBJ2-4; no clear D. V lost 1 base and J 0 bases, leaving 13 bases between the germline ends. CDR3 length: 17 amino acids. CDR1 is SNHLY, CDR2 FYNNEI, per germline.

By frequency in the sample, this clonotype is medium-sized. J is TRBJ2-7 and V is TRBV7-8; D tentatively fits TRBD1 or TRBD2 (5 bases each). Germline-derived CDR1 and CDR2 are SGHVS and FQNEAQ. The length of the CDR3 is 15 residues. Trimming left V 5 bases short and J 0 bases short, with 14 bases between. DNA for the CDR3: TGTGCCAGCAGCCCCCCTCCCGGGACCTCCTACGAGCAGTACTTC. It codes for CASSPPPGTSYEQYF.

The rearrangement joins TRBV7-2 to TRBJ2-1; 9 bases are shared with TRBD2. J gave up 8 bases and V 1 base, and 9 bases lay outside the gene matches. This CDR3 has 16 residues. Looked up from germline, CDR1 is SGHTA and CDR2 is FQGNSA. The CDR3 region is CASSLGGGRAGDEQFF. The CDR3 DNA reads as TGTGCCAGCAGCTTAGGGGGCGGGAGGGCCGGGGATGAGCAGTTCTTC. Complete variable domain (other parts from reference TRBV7-2 and TRBJ2-1): GAGVSQSPSNKVTEKGKDVELRCDPISGHTALYWYRQSLGQGLEFLIYFQGNSAPDKSGLPSDRFSAERTGGSVSTLTIQRTQQEDSAVYLCASSLGGGRAGDEQFFGPGTRLTVL.

A few counts support this clonotype. This rearrangement joins TRBV3-1 to TRBJ1-6, with D hard to call. The CDR3 loop spans 15 amino acids. Per germline, CDR1 LGHDT and CDR2 YNNKEL (reference sequence). The ends were cut back, 0 bases at V and 7 bases at J, with 10 bases in the middle. The CDR3 loop is CASSQEASGNSPLHF. The CDR3 DNA follows: TGTGCCAGCAGCCAAGAGGCATCCGGAAATTCACCCCTCCACTTT. The whole variable domain, filled in from reference TRBV3-1 and TRBJ1-6, reads DTAVSQTPKYLVTQMGNDKSIKCEQNLGHDTMYWYKQDSKKFLKIMFSYNNKELIINETVPNRFSPKSPDKAHLNLHINSLELGDSAVYFCASSQEASGNSPLHFGNGTRLTVT.

This clonotype is medium-sized (0.01 to 0.1%). V and J are TRBV6-1 and TRBJ1-2; TRBD1 might be the D (5 bases). Germline V gene data show CDR1 as MNHNS and CDR2 as SASEGT. The length of the CDR3 is 13 residues. The V and J ends lost 7 bases and 3 bases respectively, with 12 bases between them. The CDR3 region has the DNA TGTGCCAGCATGACCGTGGGACACTATGGCTACACCTTC. Its translation: CASMTVGHYGYTF.

This clonotype has just a few counts. This rearrangement joins TRBV24-1 to TRBJ1-1; D is perhaps TRBD1 (5 bases). Germline CDR1 reads KGHDR; CDR2 reads SFDVKD. Trimming took 4 bases from V and 2 from J, leaving 13 bases between them. This CDR3 region has 15 residues. The CDR3 region is CATSDVADSNTEAFF. For the CDR3, the DNA is TGTGCCACCAGTGACGTGGCAGACAGTAACACTGAAGCTTTCTTT.

For this clonotype: The junction departs from the called germline gene at one end, perhaps through a read error. The gene calls are TRBV19 and TRBJ2-1; 7 positions agree with TRBD2. This CDR3 spans 15 amino acids. Germline V gives CDR1 LNHDA, CDR2 SQIVND (reference sequence). CDR3 region: CASSLAVQSYNKQFF. CDR3 sequence (DNA): TGTGCCAGTAGCCTAGCGGTGCAGTCCTACAATAAGCAGTTCTTC.

On this clonotype: A much larger clone is a single base away; this may be a read error. The chain is built from TRBV5-8 and TRBJ2-3; D may be TRBD2 (5 bases). Germline-derived CDR1 and CDR2 are SGHTS and YDEGEE. The length of the CDR3 is 16 residues. The CDR3 loop is CDSSLALGVSTDTQYF. For the CDR3, the DNA is TGTGACAGCAGCTTGGCTTTGGGAGTGAGTACAGATACGCAGTATTTT.

This clonotype turned up a few times. This sequence joins TRBV7-2 and TRBJ1-1; D remains ambiguous. The germline V gene encodes CDR1 SGHTA and CDR2 FQGNSA. The V end was cut by 1 base, the J end by 10 bases, with 7 bases between. The CDR3 runs 11 residues. CDR3 coding DNA: TGTGCCAGCAGCTTAGTGGGTGGAGCTTTCTTT. It yields the protein CASSLVGGAFF.

This chain links TRBV20-1 with TRBJ2-2; D call uncertain. This CDR3 comprises 15 residues. Deletions cut 1 base from V and 3 bases from J, with 12 bases between. CDR1 is DFQATT, CDR2 SNEGSKA, per germline (reference sequence). The DNA for the CDR3 is TGCAGTGCTAGAGTTCGGATACAACACACCGGGGAGCTGTTTTTT. Amino acid sequence: CSARVRIQHTGELFF.

By sample share, this clonotype is medium-sized. The V call is TRBV6-1, the J call TRBJ1-3, with TRBD1 matching over 9 bases. The CDR3 sequence is 14 residues long. The V gene end was trimmed by 6 bases and the J gene end by 4 bases; junction bases not matched to a gene: 4. Per the germline V gene, CDR1 is MNHNS and CDR2 is SASEGT. The CDR3 DNA follows: TGTGCCAGCAGCGACAGGGGGAACGGAAACACCATATATTTT. It specifies CASSDRGNGNTIYF.

The table lists this clonotype with many counts. The V gene is TRBV12-3 or TRBV12-4, the J gene TRBJ2-3; D gene unclear. This CDR3 has 14 amino acids. Trimming cost V 7 bases and J 3 bases, with 14 bases left between them. Here the CDR3 DNA reads TGTGCCAGCACTCCCCAGAGGAGTACAGATACGCAGTATTTT. Translating it yields CASTPQRSTDTQYF.

The V and J genes are TRBV5-5 and TRBJ2-3; no firm D call. This CDR3 has 15 residues. Germline CDR1 SGHKS, CDR2 YYEKEE (reference sequence). Trimming shortened V by 5 bases and J by 3 bases, and 16 bases separated the two germline ends. CDR3 coding DNA: TGTGCCAGCAGAAACCGGGCCTCCAGGACAGATACGCAGTATTTT. As protein: CASRNRASRTDTQYF. The entire variable domain, with the rest obtained from reference TRBV5-5 and TRBJ2-3, is as follows: DAGVTQSPTHLIKTRGQQVTLRCSPISGHKSVSWYQQVLGQGPQFIFQYYEKEERGRGNFPDRFSARQFPNYSSELNVNALLLGDSALYLCASRNRASRTDTQYFGPGTRLTVL.

This clonotype was seen only a few times. The chain joins TRBV30 to TRBJ2-1, with D tentatively TRBD2 (5 bases). The CDR3 sequence is 14 residues long. The V end lost 7 bases, the J end lost 7 bases, and 20 bases lay between the germline ends. Germline CDR1 is GTSNPN and CDR2 is SVGIG (reference sequence). Here the CDR3 DNA reads TGTGCCTATACGAAGGAGGTGCTTCGGAATGAGCAGTTCTTC. Translated: CAYTKEVLRNEQFF. The full variable domain, with the rest looked up from reference TRBV30 and TRBJ2-1, is SQTIHQWPATLVQPVGSPLSLECTVEGTSNPNLYWYRQAAGRGLQLLFYSVGIGQISSEVPQNLSASRPQDRQFILSSKKLLLSDSGFYLCAYTKEVLRNEQFFGPGTRLTVL.

This clonotype was observed at least ten times. The rearrangement links TRBV4-2 to TRBJ2-1; D is possibly TRBD1 or TRBD2 (5 bases each). CDR1 and CDR2 (germline): LGHNA, YNFKEQ. The CDR3 loop spans 15 amino acids. Trimming cost V 0 bases and J 7 bases, with 13 bases left between them. For the CDR3, the DNA is TGTGCCAGCAGCCAAGAGTCCCGAGGGGCGAATGAGCAGTTCTTC. It yields the protein CASSQESRGANEQFF.

A remark on this clonotype: A much larger clone lies one base from this, so it may be a read error. The V gene is TRBV10-3, the J gene TRBJ1-5, with 7 positions matching TRBD1. Per the germline V gene, CDR1 is ENHRY and CDR2 is SYGVKD. The CDR3 sequence is 16 residues long. The trim removed 2 bases at V and 3 bases at J, leaving 7 bases unmatched. The CDR3 sequence is CAISERGGRDNQPQHF. Written as DNA, the CDR3 is TGTGCCATCAGTGAGAGAGGGGGCAGGGACAATCAGCCCCAGCATTTT.

The chain links TRBV6-5 to TRBJ2-1, with D perhaps being TRBD1 or TRBD2 (5 bases each). Trimming cost V 2 bases and J 15 bases, with 14 bases left between them. Germline assignment: CDR1 MNHEY and CDR2 SVGAGI. This CDR3 has 12 amino acids. The CDR3 loop reads CASSYGARGLFF. CDR3 nucleotides: TGTGCCAGCAGTTACGGGGCGAGAGGGCTGTTCTTC.

The table lists this clonotype with many counts. The genes are TRBV19 and TRBJ2-1; D possibly corresponds to TRBD2 (7 bases). This CDR3 spans 14 amino acids. V was pared by 6 bases and J by 9 bases, with 18 bases between. Germline V CDR1 and CDR2: LNHDA, SQIVND (reference sequence). For the CDR3, the DNA is TGTGCCAGTAGGGAGGGGGGGCCGGTTGGTGAGCAGTTCTTC. Translating gives CASREGGPVGEQFF.

This clonotype qualifies as medium-sized. The chain uses TRBV5-1 and TRBJ2-7, with TRBD1 identical over 7 bases. The CDR3 spans 16 residues. J was trimmed by 3 bases and V by 2 bases; bases with no gene match: 11. Germline assignment: CDR1 SGHRS and CDR2 YFSETQ. The CDR3 here is CASSLLEGGRGYEQYF. CDR3 DNA: TGCGCCAGCAGCTTATTAGAAGGGGGCAGGGGCTACGAGCAGTACTTC.

This clonotype came up many times. V usage is TRBV5-1 and J usage is TRBJ2-1, with 8 bases that match TRBD2. J was trimmed by 0 bases and V by 7 bases; bases with no gene match: 9. Per germline, CDR1 SGHRS and CDR2 YFSETQ. The CDR3 spans 16 residues. DNA of the CDR3: TGCGCCAGCCGCAAACTAGCGGACAGCTCCTACAATGAGCAGTTCTTC. This translates into CASRKLADSSYNEQFF.